One and the same sample provided the 8 T cell receptor beta chains below, sequenced in a study of OX40 agonist ivuxolimab in advanced cancers. Sequencing used immunoSEQ multiplex PCR; TCRdb keeps in-frame clones, though not all of them. The table shows roughly 100,000 clones, with roughly nine tenths occurring only once. Sequences were derived from CD4+ or CD8+ T cells sorted from blood, sampled in a trial of the OX40 agonist ivuxolimab. These receptors all stem from an adult with an advanced solid tumor such as melanoma, head and neck, liver or kidney cancer.

This clone was counted a few times. The CDR3 here is CASSAQGYNSPLHF. The CDR3 coding sequence is TGTGCCAGCAGCGCACAGGGCTATAATTCACCCCTCCACTTT. The chain combines TRBV9 with TRBJ1-6; tentatively, D is TRBD1 (6 bases). This CDR3 is built from 14 residues. CDR1 and CDR2 (germline): SGDLS, YYNGEE. The V end was cut by 3 bases, the J end by 3 bases, with 7 bases between.

CDR3: CASRGQGRTGELFF. The CDR3 nucleotides are TGTGCCAGTAGGGGACAGGGAAGAACCGGGGAGCTGTTTTTT. The V gene is TRBV19, the J gene TRBJ2-2; the match to TRBD1 covers 9 bases. Germline V gene sequence: CDR1 LNHDA, CDR2 SQIVND (reference sequence). V shed 6 bases, J shed 5 bases, and the junction held 4 bases outside the gene matches. The length of the CDR3 is 14 residues.

This rearrangement joins TRBV11-2 to TRBJ1-2, with no clear D. Trimming shortened V by 0 bases and J by 3 bases, and 5 bases separated the two germline ends. Germline-derived CDR1 and CDR2 are SGHAT and FQNNGV. This CDR3 spans 13 amino acids. This CDR3 is CASSLDPDYGYTF. The CDR3 coding sequence is TGTGCCAGCAGCTTAGATCCCGACTATGGCTACACCTTC.

The V gene is TRBV4-1, the J gene TRBJ2-3; TRBD2 matches 10 bases. V was clipped by 4 bases and J by 2 bases; unmatched bases: 3. The CDR3 has 15 residues. Germline CDR1 MGHRA, CDR2 YSYEKL. The CDR3 region is CASSPGTSDTDTQYF. The CDR3 nucleotides are TGCGCCAGCAGCCCCGGGACTAGCGACACAGATACGCAGTATTTT.

A few counts support this clone. Distinct nucleotide sequences in the sample also encode this CDR3. V is TRBV10-3 and J is TRBJ2-1, with a weak D call TRBD2 (6 bases). V was shortened by 8 bases and J by 5 bases, with 10 bases between the two germline ends. CDR3 size: 12 residues. Per germline, CDR1 ENHRY and CDR2 SYGVKD. The CDR3 bases are TGTGCCATCTCAGCGGGCCACAATGAGCAGTTCTTC. This translates into CAISAGHNEQFF.

This clone came up a few times. The chain uses TRBV14 and TRBJ2-1; TRBD1 matches 8 bases. This CDR3 contains 16 residues. The J segment lost 3 bases and the V segment lost 0 bases, leaving 4 bases of the junction unmatched. Germline CDR1 is SGHDN and CDR2 is FVKESK. The DNA for the CDR3 is TGTGCCAGCAGCCAAGAGGCAGGGGGCGTCTACAATGAGCAGTTCTTC. Translating it yields CASSQEAGGVYNEQFF.

This chain links TRBV6-5 with TRBJ2-7, with D perhaps matching TRBD2 (5 bases). The germline V and J ends were trimmed by 6 bases and 2 bases, with 17 bases remaining between them. The CDR3 is 15 amino acids. CDR1 MNHEY and CDR2 SVGAGI come from the germline V gene. The CDR3 region is CASRENKDYAYEQYF. The CDR3 DNA reads as TGTGCCAGCAGAGAAAACAAAGACTACGCCTACGAGCAGTACTTC.

V is TRBV11-2 and J is TRBJ2-5; 7 bases are shared with TRBD1. Germline CDR1 SGHAT, CDR2 FQNNGV. The CDR3 runs 13 residues. With V trimmed by 5 bases and J by 4 bases, 4 bases remained unmatched. CDR3 sequence: CASSKTGIETQYF. CDR3 nucleotide sequence: TGTGCCAGCAGCAAGACAGGGATAGAGACCCAGTACTTC.